The rows below give T cell receptor beta chains drawn from one sample of a study of graft-versus-host responses after intestinal transplantation. Method: immunoSEQ multiplex PCR; TCRdb's copy keeps in-frame clones and lacks some. Among 10,000 or so clones listed, roughly 27% were seen once. This sample comprised alloreactive CD4+ T cells from a mixed lymphocyte reaction culture, obtained before intestinal transplant. These receptors came from a human patient who received an intestinal transplant. Each CDR3 is given without its conserved first and last residue. Fields, in order: D gene, clone size, J gene, V gene, CDR3 length, CDR3 protein. D genes are given only for firm matches. Only some rows state a clone size, as once, few, many or a class for expanded clones.

NA,medium-sized,TRBJ1-1,TRBV6-6,11,ASSYESNTEAF
NA,NA,TRBJ2-5,TRBV11-2,12,ASSSRALQETQY
NA,NA,TRBJ2-7,TRBV6-9,11,ASSYSAGYEQY
NA,NA,TRBJ1-2,TRBV28,10,ASSRGSYGYT
TRBD1,NA,TRBJ2-1,TRBV25-1,13,ASSEWKGANNEQF
TRBD1,NA,TRBJ1-2,TRBV7-3,12,ASSITGEVGGYT
NA,NA,TRBJ2-3,TRBV29-1,13,SVEDPAGITDTQY
TRBD1,NA,TRBJ1-5,TRBV2,12,ASTEGDSVQPQH
TRBD1,NA,TRBJ1-1,TRBV28,15,ASSSTQTGAFNTEAF
TRBD1,once,TRBJ2-5,TRBV27,12,ASSLWTGGETQY
NA,NA,TRBJ2-2,TRBV5-4,12,ASSPGPNTGELF
TRBD2,few,TRBJ2-1,TRBV4-1,15,ASSQVLGAGGDNEQF
NA,once,TRBJ2-2,TRBV7-3,13,ASSLGQGGTGELF
TRBD1,NA,TRBJ2-7,TRBV6-6,13,ASSYGTGTGVEQY
NA,NA,TRBJ1-5,TRBV6-6,11,ASSTGPEWPQH
NA,few,TRBJ1-2,TRBV19,13,ASSILEGIDYGYT
NA,NA,TRBJ1-1,TRBV10-3,12,AISDLPVGTEAF
NA,few,TRBJ2-7,TRBV27,11,ASSLGGPYEQY
TRBD2,NA,TRBJ2-5,TRBV6-6,14,ASSYSGLEYKETQY
NA,medium-sized,TRBJ2-1,TRBV13,13,ASSPRAQSYNEQF
NA,NA,TRBJ2-5,TRBV5-1,14,ASSLSPPLPQETQY
NA,few,TRBJ1-2,TRBV2,13,ASSDPRVNSYGYT
NA,NA,TRBJ1-1,TRBV4-1,13,ASSQVGGGNTEAF
NA,few,TRBJ1-2,TRBV2,12,ASSLFGPFEGYT
NA,once,TRBJ1-2,TRBV7-9,9,ASRGKGGQS
NA,once,TRBJ2-1,TRBV6-1,9,ASPLYNEQF
TRBD1,NA,TRBJ2-7,TRBV30,13,AWARGQGGIYEQY
NA,NA,TRBJ2-3,TRBV7-8,11,ASSPAVADTQY
NA,few,TRBJ2-4,TRBV18,13,ASSQRLGTLNIQY
NA,medium-sized,TRBJ2-6,TRBV19,14,ASSIDRETGANVLT
TRBD1,NA,TRBJ2-7,TRBV19,13,ASSMTTGGDYEQY
NA,few,TRBJ2-7,TRBV27,11,ASSLKVDYEQY
NA,few,TRBJ1-5,TRBV4-3,13,ASSQVWSENQPQH
TRBD2,few,TRBJ2-1,TRBV6-6,13,ASSYGLAGGPGQF
TRBD2,NA,TRBJ2-5,TRBV9,14,ASSNRLAGGQETQY
NA,NA,TRBJ1-4,TRBV11-3,11,ASSFTGNEKLF
NA,NA,TRBJ2-3,TRBV9,14,ASSLRGLGGTDTQY
NA,large,TRBJ2-2,TRBV9,11,ASSPPRTGELF
TRBD2,NA,TRBJ2-1,TRBV9,15,ASSVGLAGDSYNEQF
TRBD2,medium-sized,TRBJ2-1,TRBV5-4,12,ASSLEALAGGQF
NA,NA,TRBJ2-1,TRBV7-7,11,ASSLAPANEQF
NA,NA,TRBJ1-1,TRBV6-6,14,ASSVSFGAMNTEAF
NA,NA,TRBJ2-7,TRBV5-1,12,ASSSPGYSYEQY